This T cell receptor beta chain was documented in a study of OX40 agonist ivuxolimab in advanced cancers. With 5 bases removed from V and 2 bases from J, the gap between germline ends came to 12 bases. This CDR3 is built from 14 residues. The germline V gene has CDR1 MNHGY and CDR2 SAAAGT. This table comes from immunoSEQ multiplex PCR, and its TCRdb copy is limited to in-frame clones, with some not included. This sample has approximately 1,200 clones; less than 80% occur once, and the top ten carry under 9.5%. This TCR was sampled from an adult with an advanced solid tumor such as melanoma, head and neck, liver or kidney cancer. The rearrangement joins TRBV6-8 to TRBJ1-2; D is undetermined. This specimen was taken in a trial of the OX40 agonist ivuxolimab. CDR3 bases: TGTGCCAGCAGTGATGACGGGGAGAACTATGGCTACACCTTC. Translating gives CASSDDGENYGYTF.